This T cell receptor beta chain appears in the sequencing data of a study of CD8+CD57+ T cells in acquired aplastic anemia. In this sample, this clonotype turned up a few times. Its matching antigen is unknown. Genomic DNA, serving as template, underwent TCR beta VDJ and CDR3 profiling. One entry per CDR3 protein results from TCRdb running MiXCR on the reads. The sample lists some 140,000 distinct CDR3 sequences; 52% were seen once. It was patients with CD8+CD57+ cell expansion by flow cytometry who were chosen for sequencing. The CDR3 sequence is 15 residues long. Trimming cost V 4 bases and J 3 bases; bases outside gene matches: 12. Germline V gene sequence: CDR1 DFQATT, CDR2 SNEGSKA (reference sequence). Study-level findings and limits: Patients and controls shared roughly 30 CD8+ CDR3 sequences, which appeared highly expressed in patients and within their immunodominant clones.

The clonotype originates from a human donor with aplastic anemia. The V and J genes are TRBV20-1 and TRBJ2-7; TRBD2 matches 7 bases. Sample: sorted CD4+, CD8+, or CD8+CD57+ T cells (not recorded which) from PBMCs. For the CDR3, the DNA is TGCAGTGCTACGGGGAGGGGCGGGAGTAGCTACGAGCAGTACTTC. Protein: CSATGRGGSSYEQYF.